Listed below are T cell receptor beta chains from one sample, sequenced in a study of CD8+ T cells in alopecia areata. Clones were read by immunoSEQ multiplex PCR, and TCRdb kept only the in-frame ones, dropping some. The sample contains under 150,000 clones, 55% to 60% of which appear only once. The source material was CD4+ T cells sorted from blood, sampled at week 24, from a patient treated with tofacitinib. The receptors derive from a human donor with alopecia areata. The CDR3 runs from the conserved cysteine through the conserved F or W. The D gene is left open where the match is weak. Only some rows state a clone size, as once, few, many or a class for expanded clones.

TRBJ1-2 | TRBV5-6 | - | few | CASSLAGVDGYTF | TGTGCCAGCAGCTTGGCAGGAGTGGATGGCTACACCTTC
TRBJ1-4 | TRBV15 | - | - | CATSSPKTSGVKEKLFF | TGTGCCACCAGCAGCCCAAAGACAAGTGGGGTGAAAGAAAAACTGTTTTTT
TRBJ2-2 | TRBV2 | - | - | CASSETIWGELFF | TGTGCCAGCAGCGAAACGATATGGGGGGAGCTGTTTTTT
TRBJ2-1 | TRBV7-2 | TRBD2 | - | CASRDRLAGNNEQFF | TGTGCCAGCAGAGACAGACTAGCGGGGAACAATGAGCAGTTCTTC
TRBJ2-1 | TRBV7-8 | TRBD2 | few | CASSLAGESYNEQFF | TGTGCCAGCAGCCTAGCGGGGGAGTCCTACAATGAGCAGTTCTTC
TRBJ2-1 | TRBV6-1 | - | - | CASSALTGTRRSNEQFF | TGTGCCAGCAGTGCGCTAACCGGGACAAGACGGAGCAATGAGCAGTTCTTC
TRBJ2-1 | TRBV5-1 | TRBD1 | few | CASSIDRGNEQFF | TGCGCCAGCAGCATAGACAGGGGAAATGAGCAGTTCTTC
TRBJ1-1 | TRBV5-1 | TRBD1 | - | CASSPGRGVEAFF | TGCGCCAGCAGCCCCGGCAGGGGGGTTGAAGCTTTCTTT
TRBJ2-7 | TRBV5-1 | - | - | CASSSAGTSYEQYF | TGCGCCAGCAGCTCGGCCGGGACCTCCTACGAGCAGTACTTC
TRBJ1-6 | TRBV6-5 | - | - | CASSQGHHMSFLHF | TGTGCCAGCAGTCAGGGACACCATATGAGCTTCCTCCACTTT
TRBJ2-7 | TRBV29-1 | - | - | CSVVARGDAAYEQYF | TGCAGCGTTGTTGCTAGGGGTGACGCGGCCTACGAGCAGTACTTC
TRBJ2-7 | TRBV7-6 | - | once | CAPAVAQRDEQYF | TGTGCCCCCGCCGTGGCCCAACGCGACGAGCAGTACTTC
TRBJ1-2 | TRBV5-1 | TRBD1 | few | CASSGTGGGYGYTF | TGCGCCAGCAGCGGGACAGGGGGTGGATATGGCTACACCTTC
TRBJ2-7 | TRBV28 | TRBD1 | - | CASSSGQGSNEQYF | TGTGCCAGCAGTTCCGGACAGGGGTCTAACGAGCAGTACTTC
TRBJ1-3 | TRBV4-1 | - | - | CASSQERLIPTRNTIYF | TGCGCCAGCAGCCAAGAAAGACTGATACCTACGCGGAACACCATATATTTT
TRBJ1-5 | TRBV5-5 | - | - | CASSFFSGQPQHF | TGTGCCAGCAGCTTTTTCAGCGGCCAGCCCCAGCATTTT
TRBJ2-7 | TRBV25-1 | - | - | CASSGHTYEQYF | TGTGCCAGTTCGGGACATACCTACGAGCAGTACTTC
TRBJ2-7 | TRBV7-2 | - | few | CASSFLYEQYF | TGTGCCAGCAGCTTCCTCTACGAGCAGTACTTC
TRBJ2-5 | TRBV29-1 | TRBD1 | - | CSCRDSNQETQYF | TGCAGTTGCCGGGACAGCAATCAAGAGACCCAGTACTTC
TRBJ2-5 | TRBV30 | TRBD1 | once | CAWGPLDRVRETQYF | TGTGCCTGGGGACCCCTTGACAGGGTTCGAGAGACCCAGTACTTC
TRBJ2-5 | TRBV2 | - | - | CASSRRDQETQYF | TGTGCCAGCAGTCGTCGCGACCAAGAGACCCAGTACTTC
TRBJ2-2 | TRBV30 | - | - | CALAGWTENTGELFF | TGTGCCTTGGCGGGCTGGACAGAAAACACCGGGGAGCTGTTTTTT
TRBJ2-2 | TRBV4-3 | TRBD1 | - | CASSQEGGYDTGELFF | TGCGCCAGCAGCCAAGAAGGGGGCTACGACACCGGGGAGCTGTTTTTT
TRBJ1-6 | TRBV5-1 | - | - | CASSLWDNNSPLHF | TGCGCCAGCAGCTTGTGGGACAATAATTCACCCCTCCACTTT
TRBJ2-3 | TRBV19 | - | - | CASASQSGHTDTQYF | TGTGCCAGTGCCTCCCAGAGCGGCCACACAGATACGCAGTATTTT
TRBJ2-2 | TRBV30 | - | - | CAWSVAGTNTGELFF | TGTGCCTGGAGTGTGGCGGGGACGAACACCGGGGAGCTGTTTTTT
TRBJ2-5 | TRBV6-5 | TRBD1 | - | CASSFQGEETQYF | TGTGCCAGCAGTTTTCAGGGGGAAGAGACCCAGTACTTC
TRBJ2-1 | TRBV11-3 | - | - | CASSLDSGKGEQFF | TGTGCCAGCAGCTTAGATTCCGGGAAGGGGGAGCAGTTCTTC
TRBJ1-1 | TRBV7-2 | TRBD1 | few | CASSPTGGVTEAFF | TGTGCCAGCAGCCCGACAGGGGGCGTCACTGAAGCTTTCTTT
TRBJ2-1 | TRBV9 | - | - | CASSLGGRGANEQFF | TGTGCCAGCAGCCTGGGGGGCCGAGGGGCCAATGAGCAGTTCTTC
TRBJ2-5 | TRBV30 | TRBD2 | - | CAWASGPTQYF | TGTGCCTGGGCTAGCGGCCCGACCCAGTACTTC
TRBJ1-2 | TRBV4-1 | TRBD1 | - | CASSQDPTGYYGYTF | TGCGCCAGCAGCCAAGATCCGACAGGGTACTATGGCTACACCTTC
TRBJ1-5 | TRBV2 | TRBD1 | - | CASSETQGVYQPQHF | TGTGCCAGCAGTGAAACCCAGGGGGTGTATCAGCCCCAGCATTTT
TRBJ1-1 | TRBV10-3 | - | once | CAITGGLGYTEAFF | TGTGCCATCACTGGAGGGTTGGGTTACACTGAAGCTTTCTTT
TRBJ1-5 | TRBV2 | - | few | CASRVWGQPQHF | TGTGCCAGCAGGGTTTGGGGGCAGCCCCAGCATTTT
TRBJ1-3 | TRBV2 | - | - | CASHGSSGNTIYF | TGTGCCAGCCACGGCAGCTCTGGAAACACCATATATTTT
TRBJ2-5 | TRBV7-2 | - | few | CASSLAGSRQETQYF | TGTGCCAGCAGCTTAGCGGGCAGCCGACAAGAGACCCAGTACTTC
TRBJ1-2 | TRBV25-1 | TRBD1 | - | CASTYETGHGYTF | TGTGCCAGCACCTATGAGACAGGGCATGGCTACACCTTC
TRBJ1-5 | TRBV7-2 | - | - | CASTTGGVNQPQHF | TGTGCCAGCACCACCGGCGGGGTGAATCAGCCCCAGCATTTT
TRBJ1-2 | TRBV30 | - | - | CAWSGRARFGSGYTF | TGTGCCTGGAGCGGACGGGCCCGCTTTGGATCTGGCTACACCTTC
TRBJ1-5 | TRBV29-1 | - | - | CSVRLNSNQPQHF | TGCAGCGTGAGGCTGAATAGCAATCAGCCCCAGCATTTT
TRBJ1-1 | TRBV10-3 | - | few | CAISVTGSPPRTEAFF | TGTGCCATCAGTGTTACAGGGTCGCCCCCGAGGACTGAAGCTTTCTTT
TRBJ2-1 | TRBV5-1 | - | - | CASSPQAEVPNEQFF | TGCGCCAGCAGTCCTCAAGCGGAGGTACCCAATGAGCAGTTCTTC
TRBJ2-5 | TRBV29-1 | - | - | CSVARQLGGETQYF | TGCAGCGTTGCTCGGCAGCTAGGGGGAGAGACCCAGTACTTC
TRBJ2-6 | TRBV18 | - | - | CASSPIRDTRTSGANVLTF | TGTGCCAGCTCACCCATACGGGACACCCGTACGTCTGGGGCCAACGTCCTGACTTTC
TRBJ2-5 | TRBV5-1 | TRBD2 | few | CASSSGLAGETQYF | TGCGCCAGCAGCTCGGGACTAGCGGGAGAGACCCAGTACTTC
TRBJ2-2 | TRBV5-4 | TRBD2 | - | CASSSGLVLNTGELFF | TGTGCCAGCAGCTCGGGACTAGTCCTCAACACCGGGGAGCTGTTTTTT
TRBJ2-5 | TRBV18 | - | - | CASSPPSPRQETQYF | TGTGCCAGCTCACCACCTTCTCCCAGGCAAGAGACCCAGTACTTC
TRBJ1-6 | TRBV4-3 | - | few | CASSQGRDPYSPLHF | TGCGCCAGCAGCCAAGGGAGGGACCCATATTCACCCCTCCACTTT
TRBJ2-3 | TRBV7-8 | - | - | CASSLVEGNHHTQYF | TGTGCCAGCAGCTTAGTGGAGGGAAACCACCATACGCAGTATTTT
TRBJ2-7 | TRBV9 | - | - | CASSVSSTSYEQYF | TGTGCCAGCAGCGTATCTAGTACCTCCTACGAGCAGTACTTC
TRBJ2-4 | TRBV28 | - | few | CASSARQFLAKNIQYF | TGTGCCAGCAGTGCCCGACAGTTTCTAGCCAAAAACATTCAGTACTTC
TRBJ1-2 | TRBV18 | - | few | CASSLTGTNGYTF | TGTGCCAGCTCCTTGACAGGTACCAATGGCTACACCTTC
TRBJ2-5 | TRBV6-5 | TRBD1 | few | CASSYRGQGGETQYF | TGTGCCAGCAGTTACCGGGGACAGGGGGGTGAGACCCAGTACTTC